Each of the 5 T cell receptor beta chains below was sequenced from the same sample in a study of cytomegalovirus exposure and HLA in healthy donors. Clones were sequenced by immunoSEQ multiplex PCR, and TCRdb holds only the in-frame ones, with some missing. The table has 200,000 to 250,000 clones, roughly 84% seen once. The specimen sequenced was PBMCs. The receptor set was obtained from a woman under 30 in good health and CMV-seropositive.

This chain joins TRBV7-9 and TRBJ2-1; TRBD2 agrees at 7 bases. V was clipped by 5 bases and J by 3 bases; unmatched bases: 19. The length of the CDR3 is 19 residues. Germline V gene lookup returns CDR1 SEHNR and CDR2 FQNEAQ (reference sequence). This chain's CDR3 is CASSHPSAIQRDYYNEQFF. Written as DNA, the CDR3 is TGTGCCAGCAGCCACCCTTCGGCGATTCAGCGGGACTACTACAATGAGCAGTTCTTC.

In DNA form, the CDR3 reads TGTGCCAGCAGTTTTACCAGGGTAAAGCCCCAGCATTTT. It is translated as CASSFTRVKPQHF. The chain links TRBV28 to TRBJ1-5, with TRBD1 as a possible D gene (5 bases). This CDR3 region has 13 residues. Germline CDR1 is MDHEN and CDR2 is SYDVKM. The V gene lost 3 bases and the J gene lost 8 bases, with 11 bases spanning the gap.

The CDR3 region is CASSFDRDSTARTDTQYF. The CDR3 nucleotides are TGTGCCAGCAGCTTCGACCGGGACAGCACAGCTCGCACAGATACGCAGTATTTT. The rearrangement joins TRBV7-9 to TRBJ2-3; 7 bases align to TRBD1. The trim removed 3 bases at V and 1 base at J, leaving 13 bases unmatched. The CDR3 is 18 amino acids. The germline CDR1 and CDR2 sequences are SEHNR and FQNEAQ (reference sequence).

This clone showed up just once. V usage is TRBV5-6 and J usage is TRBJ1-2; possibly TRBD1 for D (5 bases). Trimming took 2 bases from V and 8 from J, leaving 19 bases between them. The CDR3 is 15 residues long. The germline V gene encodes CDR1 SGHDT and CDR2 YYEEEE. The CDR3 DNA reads TGTGCCAGCAGCTTAGACAGTCCTTCAAGAAGCGGCTACACCTTC. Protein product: CASSLDSPSRSGYTF.

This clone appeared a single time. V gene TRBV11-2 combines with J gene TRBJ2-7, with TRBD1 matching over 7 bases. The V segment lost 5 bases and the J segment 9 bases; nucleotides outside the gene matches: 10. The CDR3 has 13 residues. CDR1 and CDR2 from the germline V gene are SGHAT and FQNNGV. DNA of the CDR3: TGTGCCAGCAGCCCCACGAGACAGGGTAGGCAGTACTTC. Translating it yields CASSPTRQGRQYF.